This T cell receptor beta chain emerged from a study of cytomegalovirus exposure and HLA in healthy donors. Primers included in the PCR were 60 Vbeta and 13 Jbeta primers. The repertoire was sequenced with immunoSEQ multiplex PCR; TCRdb's copy has only in-frame clones and lacks some. This sample has around 150,000 clones, with more than 70% found just once. The germline gives CDR1 SNHLY, CDR2 FYNNEI. This CDR3 has 14 residues. The V end was cut by 4 bases, the J end by 1 base, with 8 bases between. This TCR was recovered from a woman in her thirties or forties in good health and CMV-seropositive. This chain links TRBV2 with TRBJ1-5; possibly TRBD1 for D (5 bases). Specimen: PBMCs. The CDR3 bases are TGTGCCAGCAGTGGGGGCCGGAGCAATCAGCCCCAGCATTTT. Translation gives CASSGGRSNQPQHF. The whole variable domain, remainder taken from reference TRBV2 and TRBJ1-5, is EPEVTQTPSHQVTQMGQEVILRCVPISNHLYFYWYRQILGQKVEFLVSFYNNEISEKSEIFDDQFSVERPDGSNFTLKIRSTKLEDSAMYFCASSGGRSNQPQHFGDGTRLSIL.